The clone carrying this T cell receptor (beta chain) occurred a few times. The antigen is undetermined. This sample is part of a study of blood T cells in healthy people across ages. General study points: The percentage of naive T cells correlated strongly with TCR beta diversity.

Germline-derived CDR1 and CDR2 are LGHNA and YSLEER. The CDR3 length is 14 residues. Trimming took 4 bases from V and 9 from J; bases not matched to a gene: 6. A sample-barcoded 5' primer and a J-beta primer mix were used in a second PCR of roughly 7 to 11 cycles. At least 2.5 million CDR3-containing paired-end reads were obtained per sample. TCRdb reprocessed the 5' RACE reads via MiXCR and lists one record per CDR3 protein. The data hold 550,000 to 600,000 distinct CDR3 sequences, with 25% to 30% observed a single time. Material: blood. The genes are TRBV4-3 and TRBJ2-4; 10 positions agree with TRBD1. This TCR derives from a woman aged 70-85 years in good health. CDR3 nucleotide sequence: TGCGCCAGCAGCCGCCGACAGGGGGCAGGCATTCAGTACTTC. This encodes CASSRRQGAGIQYF.